This T cell receptor (beta chain) came from a study of blood T cell repertoires in COVID-19. Looking at the study overall: Samples representing acute and convalescent COVID-19 were sourced from the United States, Italy and Spain. From T cells, B-cell-depleted T cells, or PBMCs came the material, which was cDNA or gDNA.

This CDR3 comprises 16 residues. V was clipped by 0 bases and J by 8 bases; unmatched bases: 10. Germline V lookup: CDR1 MGHDK, CDR2 SYGVNS. Methods used by the authors: Using reference gene primer amplification, nucleated cell counts were estimated. TCRdb keeps only in-frame clones here, not all; method: immunoSEQ multiplex PCR. That table supplies the V and J calls and clone size; D and trimming were determined from the DNA. This sample carries under 95,000 clones, roughly 84% of them seen once, and the ten largest clones take approximately 3%. Enrolment of Seattle patients took place during active infection, and they were followed longitudinally.

What was sequenced was peripheral blood. The receptor comes from a woman aged 80 or over with COVID-19, enrolled during active disease. This chain connects TRBV25-1 to TRBJ2-1; 7 positions agree with TRBD1. CDR3: CASSEYRTGRADEQFF. The CDR3 nucleotides read TGTGCCAGCAGTGAATATCGGACAGGCCGAGCCGATGAGCAGTTCTTC. Drawing the rest from reference TRBV25-1 and TRBJ2-1, the complete variable domain is EADIYQTPRYLVIGTGKKITLECSQTMGHDKMYWYQQDPGMELHLIHYSYGVNSTEKGDLSSESTVSRIRTEHFPLTLESARPSHTSQYLCASSEYRTGRADEQFFGPGTRLTVL.